Below, 4 T cell receptor beta chains from the same sample are listed, as sequenced in a study of OX40 agonist ivuxolimab in advanced cancers. The method was immunoSEQ multiplex PCR; TCRdb's version includes in-frame clones alone and lacks a portion of them. The profile shows 74,000 or so clones, 90% to 95% of them singletons. The sample was CD4+ or CD8+ T cells sorted from blood, taken in a trial of the OX40 agonist ivuxolimab. These receptors were taken from an adult with an advanced solid tumor such as melanoma, head and neck, liver or kidney cancer.

The chain is built from TRBV15 and TRBJ2-7, with D perhaps assigned TRBD1 or TRBD2 (5 bases each). V dropped 5 bases and J dropped 3 bases, with 14 bases sitting between them. Germline V gene sequence: CDR1 LNHNV, CDR2 YYDKDF (reference sequence). This CDR3 is 14 amino acids long. Here the CDR3 reads CATSPPGRSYEQYF. The CDR3 bases are TGTGCCACCAGCCCACCGGGACGGAGCTACGAGCAGTACTTC.

The chain has TRBV7-9 and TRBJ2-1; a weak D match, TRBD2 (6 bases). The CDR3 length is 16 residues. The V gene lost 0 bases and the J gene lost 2 bases, with 11 bases spanning the gap. CDR1 is SEHNR, CDR2 FQNEAQ, per germline (reference sequence). CDR3 sequence reads: CASSLAAGLPYNEQFF. CDR3 sequence (DNA): TGTGCCAGCAGCTTAGCCGCGGGGCTACCCTACAATGAGCAGTTCTTC.

The chain is built from TRBV7-9 and TRBJ2-7; maybe TRBD1 (5 bases). V dropped 7 bases and J dropped 0 bases, with 10 bases sitting between them. CDR3 length equals 13 residues. Germline assignment: CDR1 SEHNR and CDR2 FQNEAQ (reference sequence). CDR3 coding DNA: TGTGCCAGCATAGGAGACAGCTCCTACGAGCAGTACTTC. This codes for CASIGDSSYEQYF.

The rearrangement joins TRBV10-3 to TRBJ2-3; D call uncertain. The V gene's germline CDR1 is ENHRY and CDR2 SYGVKD. The CDR3 covers 16 residues. The V end was cut by 2 bases, the J end by 4 bases, with 16 bases between. CDR3 DNA sequence: TGTGCCATCAGTGAGGTTCAATCCCCCGGCTCAGATACGCAGTATTTT. Amino acids: CAISEVQSPGSDTQYF.